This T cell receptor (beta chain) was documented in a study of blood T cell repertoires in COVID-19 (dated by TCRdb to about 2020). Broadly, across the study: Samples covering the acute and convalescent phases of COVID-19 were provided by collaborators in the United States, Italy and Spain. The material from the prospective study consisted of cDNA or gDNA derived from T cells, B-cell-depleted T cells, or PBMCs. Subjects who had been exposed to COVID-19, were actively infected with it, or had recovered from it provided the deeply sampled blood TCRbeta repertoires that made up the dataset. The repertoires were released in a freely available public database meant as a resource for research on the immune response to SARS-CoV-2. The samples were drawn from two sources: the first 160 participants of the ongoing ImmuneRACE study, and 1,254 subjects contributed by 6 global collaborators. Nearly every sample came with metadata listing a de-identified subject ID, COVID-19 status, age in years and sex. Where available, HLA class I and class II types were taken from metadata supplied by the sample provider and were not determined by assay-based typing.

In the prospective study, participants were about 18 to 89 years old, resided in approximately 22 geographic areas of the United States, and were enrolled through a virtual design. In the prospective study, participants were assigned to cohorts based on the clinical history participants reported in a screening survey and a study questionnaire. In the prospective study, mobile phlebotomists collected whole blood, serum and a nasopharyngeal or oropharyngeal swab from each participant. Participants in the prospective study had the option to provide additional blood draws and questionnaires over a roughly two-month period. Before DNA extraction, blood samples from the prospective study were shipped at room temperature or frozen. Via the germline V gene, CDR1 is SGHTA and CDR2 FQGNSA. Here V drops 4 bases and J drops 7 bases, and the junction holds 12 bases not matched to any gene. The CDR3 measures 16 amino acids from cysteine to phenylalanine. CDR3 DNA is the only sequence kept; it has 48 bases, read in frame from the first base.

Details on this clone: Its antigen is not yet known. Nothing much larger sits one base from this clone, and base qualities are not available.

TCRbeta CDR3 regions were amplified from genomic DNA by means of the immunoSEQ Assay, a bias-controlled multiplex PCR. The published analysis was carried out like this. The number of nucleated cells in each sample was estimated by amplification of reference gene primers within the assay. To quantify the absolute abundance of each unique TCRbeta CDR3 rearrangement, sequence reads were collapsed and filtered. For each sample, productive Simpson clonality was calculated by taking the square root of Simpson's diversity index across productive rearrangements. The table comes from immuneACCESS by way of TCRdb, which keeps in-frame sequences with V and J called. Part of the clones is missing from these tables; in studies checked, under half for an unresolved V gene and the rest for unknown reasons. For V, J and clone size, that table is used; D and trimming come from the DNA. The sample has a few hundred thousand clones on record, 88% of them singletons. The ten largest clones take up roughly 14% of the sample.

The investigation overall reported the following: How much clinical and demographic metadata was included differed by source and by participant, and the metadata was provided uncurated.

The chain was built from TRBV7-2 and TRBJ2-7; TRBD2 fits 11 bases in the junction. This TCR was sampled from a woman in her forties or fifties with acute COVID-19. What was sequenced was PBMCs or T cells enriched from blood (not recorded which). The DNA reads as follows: TGTGCCAGCAGCTCGACAAGAGTAGCGGGAGGGAGAGAGCAGTACTTC. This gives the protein CASSSTRVAGGREQYF.